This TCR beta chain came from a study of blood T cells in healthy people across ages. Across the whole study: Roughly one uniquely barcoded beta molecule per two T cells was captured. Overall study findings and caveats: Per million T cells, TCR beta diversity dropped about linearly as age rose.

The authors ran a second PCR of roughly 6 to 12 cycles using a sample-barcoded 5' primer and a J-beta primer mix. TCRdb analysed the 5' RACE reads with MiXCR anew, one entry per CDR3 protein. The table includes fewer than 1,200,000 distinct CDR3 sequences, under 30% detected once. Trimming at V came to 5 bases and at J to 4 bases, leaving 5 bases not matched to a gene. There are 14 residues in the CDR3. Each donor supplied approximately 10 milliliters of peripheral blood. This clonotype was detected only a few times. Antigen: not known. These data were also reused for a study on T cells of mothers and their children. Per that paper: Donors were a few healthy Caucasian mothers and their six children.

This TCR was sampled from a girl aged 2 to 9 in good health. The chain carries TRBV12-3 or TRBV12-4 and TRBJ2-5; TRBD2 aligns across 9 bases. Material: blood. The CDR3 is CASSTGTSRETQYF. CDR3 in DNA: TGTGCCAGCAGTACCGGGACTAGCAGAGAGACCCAGTACTTC.